Presented here are 9 T cell receptor beta chains from one specimen sequenced in a study of cytomegalovirus exposure and HLA in healthy donors. 13 Jbeta primers and 60 Vbeta primers were used for the PCR. Measured with immunoSEQ multiplex PCR; TCRdb has only the in-frame clones, and not every one. Here the sample spans approximately 69,000 clones, 76% being singletons. The sequenced material came from PBMCs. The origin of the receptors is a man younger than 35 in good health and CMV-seronegative.

V and J are TRBV27 and TRBJ1-2; 8 bases fit TRBD1. The CDR3 is 13 residues long. J was trimmed by 3 bases and V by 5 bases; bases with no gene match: 2. From germline, CDR1 is MNHEY and CDR2 SMNVEV (reference sequence). The CDR3 nucleotides are TGTGCCAGCAGTACGACAGGGGACTATGGCTACACCTTC. Its protein is CASSTTGDYGYTF.

This chain links TRBV29-1 with TRBJ2-5, with 12 bases aligning to TRBD1. The J segment lost 5 bases and the V segment lost 2 bases, leaving 6 bases of the junction unmatched. Germline V lookup: CDR1 SQVTM, CDR2 ANQGSEA. This CDR3 has 15 amino acids. As DNA, the CDR3 is TGCAGCGTTGAATTCGGGACAGGGGGCTTTGAGACCCAGTACTTC. As protein: CSVEFGTGGFETQYF.

The chain carries TRBV7-2 and TRBJ1-1; D remains unclear. V was clipped by 3 bases and J by 5 bases, with 10 bases between them. This CDR3 is built from 13 residues. Looked up from germline, CDR1 is SGHTA and CDR2 is FQGNSA. DNA for the CDR3: TGTGCCAGCAGCTTCGGCATGAGGACTGAAGCTTTCTTT. Its protein product is CASSFGMRTEAFF.

This clone occurred a few times. The V call is TRBV29-1, the J call TRBJ2-1, with 11 positions matching TRBD2. The CDR3 length is 16 residues. The V gene's germline CDR1 is SQVTM and CDR2 ANQGSEA. With V trimmed by 6 bases and J by 5 bases, 12 bases remained unmatched. The CDR3: CSVLTSTSGANNEQFF. The CDR3 DNA sequence: TGCAGCGTCCTAACCTCGACTAGCGGGGCAAACAATGAGCAGTTCTTC.

This clone is a singleton in its sample. The genes are TRBV7-2 and TRBJ1-5, with D possibly being TRBD1 (6 bases). The CDR3 runs 18 residues. V was trimmed by 6 bases and J by 9 bases, leaving 30 bases between them. CDR1 and CDR2 from the germline V gene are SGHTA and FQGNSA. This CDR3 is CASSQRSGGAPGIGPQHF. DNA of the CDR3: TGTGCCAGCAGTCAACGTTCCGGGGGGGCCCCGGGGATTGGGCCCCAGCATTTT.

The chain couples TRBV30 to TRBJ1-6; 12 nucleotides line up with TRBD1. From germline, CDR1 is GTSNPN and CDR2 SVGIG (reference sequence). The CDR3 spans 16 residues. Germline trimming cut 5 bases from V and 1 base from J; bases unmatched to any gene: 3. The chain's CDR3 is CAWGGQGASYNSPLHF. The CDR3 bases are TGTGCCTGGGGGGGACAGGGGGCTTCCTATAATTCACCCCTCCACTTT.

This clone showed up just once. J is TRBJ2-2 and V is TRBV4-3; D is ambiguous. The CDR3 runs to 13 residues. Germline-derived CDR1 and CDR2 are LGHNA and YSLEER. V lost 1 base and J 6 bases, leaving 6 bases between the germline ends. The chain's CDR3 is CASSQGRAGELFF. For the CDR3, the DNA is TGCGCCAGCAGCCAAGGACGGGCCGGGGAGCTGTTTTTT.

This clone turned up a few times. This sequence joins TRBV5-1 and TRBJ2-1; 7 nucleotides match TRBD2. The V gene end was trimmed by 1 base and the J gene end by 6 bases; junction bases not matched to a gene: 16. The germline gives CDR1 SGHRS, CDR2 YFSETQ. CDR3 length equals 18 residues. Here the CDR3 DNA reads TGCGCCAGCAGCTTGAAACGGTTAGGACTAGAAGGGCGCAATGAGCAGTTCTTC. This codes for CASSLKRLGLEGRNEQFF.

The chain links TRBV7-6 to TRBJ2-7, with 8 bases aligning to TRBD1. Unmatched junction bases numbered 4, after V lost 5 bases and J lost 1 base. The CDR3 contains 14 residues. Germline loops: CDR1 SGHVS, CDR2 FNYEAQ. CDR3 residues: CASSPDRGSYEQYF. For the CDR3, the DNA is TGTGCCAGCAGCCCCGACAGGGGATCCTACGAGCAGTACTTC.